The present T cell receptor beta chain was sequenced within a study of T cell repertoires in cytomegalovirus infection. Overall study: CMV infection and matching HLA type were both indicated by public TCR beta signatures.

Findings and caveats of the study: CMV carriers having the relevant HLA were flagged by cumulative public TCR beta family frequency. Within the response measured ex vivo, HLA-C-restricted CMV-specific TCR beta clonotypes were dominant.

Germline values: CDR1 ENHRY, CDR2 SYGVKD. Trimming removed 1 base at V and 1 base at J, with 1 base between. The CDR3 is made up of 12 amino acids. This clonotype was seen at least ten times. Antigen unknown. In TCRdb, the reads were re-called with MiXCR into one record per CDR3 protein. The profile shows hundreds of thousands of distinct CDR3 sequences, around 6.6% of them singletons. The chain employs TRBV10-3 and TRBJ1-1; D uncertain. This TCR was sampled from a human donor in good health (CMV status not recorded). Some clones in this sample may be carry-over from other donors' samples. The sequencing sample was made of PBMCs. CDR3 bases: TGTGCCATCAGTGAGTGGAACACTGAAGCTTTCTTT. Translation gives CAISEWNTEAFF.